The clone carrying this T cell receptor beta chain was detected a few times. This sample stems from a study of early T cells in non-severe SARS-CoV-2 infection. With 5 bases removed from V and 7 bases from J, the gap between germline ends came to 14 bases. The germline CDR1 and CDR2 sequences are LNHDA and SQIVND (reference sequence). The length of the CDR3 is 13 residues. TCRdb ran MiXCR on the 5' RACE reads and lists one entry per CDR3 protein. The sample lists tens of thousands of distinct CDR3 sequences, roughly 5% seen once, with around 23% in the top ten. Sequencing used whole blood. The TCR comes from an adult who was a healthcare worker with PCR-confirmed SARS-CoV-2 infection or an uninfected control (not recorded which). The rearrangement uses TRBV19 and TRBJ2-5; tentatively, D is TRBD1 (5 bases). The CDR3 bases are TGTGCCAGTAGTGATAACAGGAAGGGGACCCAGTACTTC. As protein: CASSDNRKGTQYF.